Described below is a single TCR beta chain sequence and its context. Its antigen is undetermined. The conserved phenylalanine or tryptophan is not found at the CDR3 terminus, so this likely reflects a read error. The DNA is omitted, as the CDR3 cannot be located on it reliably, and the CDR3 follows TCRdb's listing. The germline gives CDR1 SGHDT, CDR2 YYEEEE. The CDR3 is made up of 8 amino acids, end residues included. The entry originates in a study of cytomegalovirus exposure and HLA in healthy donors. Study observations and caveats: One cluster of highly shared sequence variants probably arose as a sequencing artifact. In a later analysis, common viral pathogens appeared linked to several of the most significant clusters.

Use of 60 Vbeta and 13 Jbeta primers characterized the PCR. Assay used: immunoSEQ multiplex PCR; TCRdb lists only in-frame clones, some missing. The table includes approximately 240,000 clones, roughly four fifths detected once. This receptor was taken from a woman between 35 and 50 years old in good health and CMV-seronegative. The genes are TRBV5-6 and TRBJ1-2. Sequencing was carried out using PBMCs. The chain's CDR3 is CASRSGGD.